The sequence of this T cell receptor beta chain was determined in a study of blood T cell repertoires in COVID-19. Participants, about 18 to 90 years old, spanned around 25 US areas. Each recovered donor of Cohort 3 presented with two negative PCRs, clearance, or symptom resolution. The method was immunoSEQ multiplex PCR; TCRdb's version includes in-frame clones alone and lacks a portion of them. This table holds about 380,000 clones, 85% to 90% found once. CDR3 length: 11 amino acids. V lost 6 bases and J lost 11, with 13 bases in between. This sequence joins TRBV12-3 or TRBV12-4 and TRBJ1-1; D might be TRBD1 (5 bases). The TCR comes from a woman between 18 and 30 years old who had recovered from COVID-19. Sample: PBMCs or T cells enriched from blood (not recorded which). CDR3 nucleotides: TGTGCCAGCAGCAAGGGGTCTGGGGCTTTCTTT. This sequence encodes CASSKGSGAFF.